The rows below give T cell receptor beta chains drawn from one sample of a study of blood T cell repertoires in COVID-19. Using immunoSEQ multiplex PCR, the repertoire was profiled, and TCRdb retains in-frame clones only, with some absent. Among about 220,000 clones listed, about 83% were seen once. Sequenced input: PBMCs or T cells enriched from blood (not recorded which). The receptors shown here come from a woman between 35 and 50 years old who had been exposed to COVID-19. CDR3s include the opening cysteine and the closing phenylalanine or tryptophan. A D gene is named only where the DNA matches it firmly. Only some rows state a clone size, as once, few, many or a class for expanded clones.

cdr3_nt	cdr3_aa	clone_size	j_call	d_call	v_call
TGTGCCAGTAGTCCACCGCTTCGACAGGGGGGCAATCAGCCCCAGCATTTT	CASSPPLRQGGNQPQHF	.	TRBJ1-5	TRBD1	TRBV19
TGTGCCAGCAGTCACGACAGAAGGGGCTACACCTTC	CASSHDRRGYTF	.	TRBJ1-2	.	TRBV27
TGTGCCAGCAGCCCCGACTTAGATACGCAGTATTTT	CASSPDLDTQYF	.	TRBJ2-3	.	TRBV7-3
TGCGCCAGTAACAGCGTCCCAGCGGGGGACCGCTACGAGCAGTACTTC	CASNSVPAGDRYEQYF	.	TRBJ2-7	TRBD2	TRBV5-1
TGTGCCAGTAGTATAGGGACAGGGGTAACTGAAGCTTTCTTT	CASSIGTGVTEAFF	.	TRBJ1-1	TRBD1	TRBV19
TGTGCCAGCAGCTTCGACAGGGGTGGGGAGCAGTACTTC	CASSFDRGGEQYF	.	TRBJ2-7	TRBD1	TRBV7-8
TGCGCCAGCAGCCCCGACGGACACTTTAACAATCAGCCCCAGCATTTT	CASSPDGHFNNQPQHF	few	TRBJ1-5	.	TRBV5-1
TGTGCCAGCAGCATGACATTGAACACTGAAGCTTTCTTT	CASSMTLNTEAFF	.	TRBJ1-1	.	TRBV6-5
TGCAGCGTTGACAGGGGCATCACCGGGGAGCTGTTTTTT	CSVDRGITGELFF	.	TRBJ2-2	.	TRBV29-1
TGTGCCAGCAGCTTAGAGGGGATGAACACTGAAGCTTTCTTT	CASSLEGMNTEAFF	.	TRBJ1-1	.	TRBV7-9
TGCGCCAGCAGCTTGGGACAGGGGGCTTATTCACCCCTCCACTTT	CASSLGQGAYSPLHF	.	TRBJ1-6	TRBD1	TRBV5-1
TGTGCCAGCAGCTTAGGGGGACTAGGTGGGTACAATGAGCAGTTCTTC	CASSLGGLGGYNEQFF	.	TRBJ2-1	TRBD2	TRBV7-9
TGCGCCAGCAGCTTGGCACTAGCGGGTCCCCACGAGCAGTACTTC	CASSLALAGPHEQYF	few	TRBJ2-7	TRBD2	TRBV5-1
TGTGCCAGCAGCCTCGGACAGACACCCCACTCCTACGAGCAGTACTTC	CASSLGQTPHSYEQYF	.	TRBJ2-7	.	TRBV4-2
TGTGCCAGCAGCTTGACAGATGGGGCACAAGCTTTCTTT	CASSLTDGAQAFF	.	TRBJ1-1	.	TRBV5-4
TGTGCCAGCAGCCCTCCCTCCGGGACAAACGCCAGGGAGACCCAGTACTTC	CASSPPSGTNARETQYF	.	TRBJ2-5	.	TRBV7-3
TGTGCCAGCAGTTACATCGGGGGGGGAGACACTGAAGCTTTCTTT	CASSYIGGGDTEAFF	.	TRBJ1-1	.	TRBV6-5
TGTGCCAGCACCCCTAGGCCCGGGTTCCCCGACGATGAGCAGTTCTTC	CASTPRPGFPDDEQFF	.	TRBJ2-1	.	TRBV7-2
TGTGCCAGCAGCCCAAGGAGGGCGGATGGCTACACCTTC	CASSPRRADGYTF	few	TRBJ1-2	.	TRBV7-2
TGTGCCAGCAGCTCGTTGAACGCGGCGGCGGAAAAACTGTTTTTT	CASSSLNAAAEKLFF	.	TRBJ1-4	.	TRBV7-9
TGTGCCAGCGGTGGGGGGACAGGTGAAAAACTGTTTTTT	CASGGGTGEKLFF	.	TRBJ1-4	TRBD1	TRBV2
TGTGCCAGCAGCTTAGGCAGGGCCTACGAGCAGTACTTC	CASSLGRAYEQYF	.	TRBJ2-7	.	TRBV7-7
TGTGCCAGCAGCTCCCTCCTTAATGGCTACACCTTC	CASSSLLNGYTF	.	TRBJ1-2	.	TRBV7-9